Listed below are T cell receptor beta chains from one sample, sequenced in a study of shared clonotypes between healthy human individuals. Profiled with immunoSEQ multiplex PCR; TCRdb holds only in-frame clones, not every one. The table lists about half a million clones, about 78% of them singletons. The sample taken for sequencing was PBMCs. The receptor set was obtained from a woman in her forties in good health. Some clones in this sample may be carry-over from other donors' samples. Both conserved end residues are part of each CDR3. D genes are given only for firm matches. Where a row states a size, it is once, few, many or the class of an expanded clone; other rows omit it.

v_call	clone_size	j_call	d_call	cdr3_aa	cdr3_nt
TRBV30	-	TRBJ2-3	-	CAWTISTDTQYF	TGTGCCTGGACCATATCCACAGATACGCAGTATTTT
TRBV7-2	-	TRBJ1-5	TRBD1	CASSEDRGPQPQHF	TGTGCCAGCAGCGAGGACAGGGGCCCTCAGCCCCAGCATTTT
TRBV4-1	-	TRBJ2-1	-	CASSHGVDYNEQFF	TGCGCCAGCAGCCATGGTGTAGACTACAATGAGCAGTTCTTC
TRBV6-1	-	TRBJ2-7	-	CASRGVASEGNEQYF	TGTGCCAGCAGAGGGGTGGCTAGCGAGGGGAACGAGCAGTACTTC
TRBV7-8	few	TRBJ2-7	-	CASSLTGGSSYEQYF	TGTGCCAGCAGCCTCACTGGGGGGTCTTCCTACGAGCAGTACTTC
TRBV5-4	few	TRBJ2-1	-	CASSLDGQGGNEQFF	TGTGCCAGCAGCTTGGACGGGCAGGGGGGTAATGAGCAGTTCTTC
TRBV20-1	few	TRBJ2-1	-	CSEGMGLEQFF	TGCAGTGAGGGGATGGGACTCGAGCAGTTCTTC
TRBV10-3	-	TRBJ2-1	TRBD1	CAISTDRYNEQFF	TGTGCCATCTCAACGGACAGGTACAATGAGCAGTTCTTC
TRBV7-9	-	TRBJ2-7	-	CASRGRGTYEQYF	TGTGCCAGCCGCGGCAGGGGAACCTACGAGCAGTACTTC
TRBV7-9	-	TRBJ1-3	TRBD1	CASATLTGPGNTIYF	TGTGCCAGCGCCACCCTGACAGGGCCTGGAAACACCATATATTTT
TRBV5-1	-	TRBJ1-2	-	CASSIQARGAYGYTF	TGCGCCAGCAGCATACAGGCGCGGGGGGCATATGGCTACACCTTC
TRBV6-1	-	TRBJ1-1	-	CASSMTRATEAFF	TGTGCCAGCAGCATGACAAGGGCCACTGAAGCTTTCTTT
TRBV28	-	TRBJ1-1	-	CASRFTQDTEAFF	TGTGCCAGCAGATTCACTCAGGACACTGAAGCTTTCTTT
TRBV15	-	TRBJ2-1	-	CATEKMWDSSYNEQFF	TGTGCCACTGAGAAAATGTGGGATAGCTCCTACAATGAGCAGTTCTTC
TRBV5-1	-	TRBJ2-7	TRBD2	CASRRSSGSNEQYF	TGCGCCAGCCGCCGATCTAGCGGGAGTAACGAGCAGTACTTC
TRBV7-2	-	TRBJ2-1	-	CASNPTRQGGGEQFF	TGTGCCAGCAACCCGACCAGGCAGGGAGGGGGTGAGCAGTTCTTC
TRBV2	-	TRBJ2-1	TRBD2	CASRSQSGSSYNEQFF	TGTGCCAGCAGGTCCCAAAGCGGGAGTTCCTACAATGAGCAGTTCTTC
TRBV10-1	-	TRBJ2-3	-	CASSERESTDTQYF	TGCGCCAGCAGTGAGCGGGAAAGCACAGATACGCAGTATTTT
TRBV28	-	TRBJ2-7	-	CASSLRRQAYEQYF	TGTGCCAGCAGTTTGAGGAGACAGGCCTACGAGCAGTACTTC
TRBV7-9	-	TRBJ2-1	-	CASSLLGGGEQFF	TGTGCCAGCAGCTTATTGGGTGGGGGCGAGCAGTTCTTC
TRBV18	-	TRBJ2-7	-	CASSLTTSYEQYF	TGTGCCAGCTCACTAACGACTAGCTACGAGCAGTACTTC
TRBV5-1	-	TRBJ2-5	TRBD2	CASRPGVAGGLETQYF	TGCGCCAGCCGGCCCGGGGTAGCGGGAGGGTTGGAGACCCAGTACTTC
TRBV6-1	once	TRBJ2-3	-	CAISDGGGRGTDTQYF	TGTGCCATCAGTGATGGGGGGGGCAGGGGCACAGATACGCAGTATTTT
TRBV6-1	-	TRBJ1-5	-	CASSERAFGGIGNQPQHF	TGTGCCAGCAGCGAAAGGGCTTTCGGAGGGATTGGCAATCAGCCCCAGCATTTT
TRBV5-1	-	TRBJ1-2	-	CASSLGSEPRYGYTF	TGCGCCAGCAGCTTGGGGTCAGAGCCCCGCTATGGCTACACCTTC
TRBV2	once	TRBJ2-7	-	CASSVSIYEQHF	TGTGCCAGCAGTGTGTCTATCTACGAGCAGCACTTC
TRBV7-2	-	TRBJ1-1	-	CASTSQPNTEAFF	TGTGCCAGCACCTCCCAGCCTAACACTGAAGCTTTCTTT